The 24 T cell receptor beta chains in this list originate from one sample, sequenced in a study of PD-L1 blockade in urothelial cancer. TCRdb keeps only in-frame clones here, not all; method: immunoSEQ multiplex PCR. Of 40,000 or so clones listed, 81% were seen once; the top ten hold approximately 2.7%. The sequencing here drew on PBMCs, taken around atezolizumab (anti-PD-L1) treatment. The receptor source for this set is a man in his 70s with urothelial cancer.

The chain combines TRBV18 with TRBJ1-1; a possible D gene is TRBD1 (5 bases). This CDR3 spans 13 amino acids. Trimming removed 9 bases from V and 2 bases from J, with 13 bases in between. The germline V gene encodes CDR1 KGHSH and CDR2 LQKENI. CDR3 DNA: TGTGCCAGTACCTTAGGGGTTAACACTGAAGCTTTCTTT. It codes for CASTLGVNTEAFF. The entire variable domain, with the rest obtained from reference TRBV18 and TRBJ1-1, is as follows: NAGVMQNPRHLVRRRGQEARLRCSPMKGHSHVYWYRQLPEEGLKFMVYLQKENIIDESGMPKERFSAEFPKEGPSILRIQQVVRGDSAAYFCASTLGVNTEAFFGQGTRLTVV.

The chain has TRBV11-3 and TRBJ1-2; the D is unclear. This CDR3 has 13 amino acids. Per germline, CDR1 SGHNT and CDR2 YENEEA. Trimming cost V 3 bases and J 5 bases, with 10 bases left between them. Written as DNA, the CDR3 is TGTGCCAGCAGCTTCCGTGGGGAGTATGGCTACACCTTC. It yields the protein CASSFRGEYGYTF.

The chain has TRBV2 and TRBJ2-2; TRBD2 matches 8 bases. The J segment lost 5 bases and the V segment lost 6 bases, leaving 14 bases of the junction unmatched. The germline V gene encodes CDR1 SNHLY and CDR2 FYNNEI. This CDR3 region has 17 residues. CDR3 in amino acids: CASSTGTRSRETGELFF. The CDR3 DNA sequence: TGTGCCAGCAGCACCGGGACTAGGAGTAGGGAAACCGGGGAGCTGTTTTTT.

The V gene is TRBV6-4, the J gene TRBJ2-1; a weak D match, TRBD1 (5 bases). Germline V gives CDR1 MRHNA, CDR2 SNTAGT. Trimming shortened V by 11 bases and J by 3 bases, and 14 bases separated the two germline ends. The CDR3 runs to 13 residues. The CDR3 DNA is TGTGCCGGGGCCTGGTCGGGCTACAATGAGCAGTTCTTC. This gives the protein CAGAWSGYNEQFF.

The chain employs TRBV5-1 and TRBJ2-5; maybe TRBD1 (6 bases). The CDR3 extends over 15 amino acids. CDR1 SGHRS and CDR2 YFSETQ come from the germline V gene. V shed 4 bases and J shed 5 bases, with 18 bases lying between them. In DNA form, the CDR3 reads TGCGCCAGCAGCCTACCACAGGGTAGTTCGGAGACCCAGTACTTC. It translates to CASSLPQGSSETQYF.

The chain links TRBV7-6 to TRBJ2-2, with TRBD2 matching 12 bases. J was trimmed by 5 bases and V by 5 bases; bases with no gene match: 9. CDR3 length equals 17 residues. Per the germline V gene, CDR1 is SGHVS and CDR2 is FNYEAQ. As DNA, the CDR3 is TGTGCCAGCAGCCATCCTAGCGGGAGGGCCCTGACCGGGGAGCTGTTTTTT. Protein: CASSHPSGRALTGELFF.

The chain links TRBV7-9 to TRBJ1-1; 7 nucleotides align to TRBD1. The CDR3 has 15 amino acids. Germline values: CDR1 SEHNR, CDR2 FQNEAQ (reference sequence). The J segment lost 0 bases and the V segment lost 5 bases, leaving 6 bases of the junction unmatched. CDR3 DNA: TGTGCCAGCAGCGCACAGGGGCGCATGAACACTGAAGCTTTCTTT. Its protein product is CASSAQGRMNTEAFF. Combining the CDR3 with reference TRBV7-9 and TRBJ1-1 gives the whole variable domain DTGVSQNPRHKITKRGQNVTFRCDPISEHNRLYWYRQTLGQGPEFLTYFQNEAQLEKSRLLSDRFSAERPKGSFSTLEIQRTEQGDSAMYLCASSAQGRMNTEAFFGQGTRLTVV.

The V call is TRBV7-3, the J call TRBJ2-2; D is perhaps TRBD1 (6 bases). This CDR3 spans 13 amino acids. V was shortened by 5 bases and J by 7 bases, with 11 bases between the two germline ends. Germline V gene data show CDR1 as SGHTA and CDR2 as FQGTGA. The CDR3 reads CASSLQGYGELFF. The CDR3 coding sequence is TGTGCCAGCAGCCTACAGGGATACGGGGAGCTGTTTTTT.

The chain joins TRBV11-2 to TRBJ2-1, with a tentative D call TRBD2 (6 bases). The CDR3 spans 13 residues. Trimming cost V 1 base and J 9 bases, with 10 bases left between them. Germline loops: CDR1 SGHAT, CDR2 FQNNGV. In DNA form, the CDR3 reads TGTGCCAGCAGCTTAGGGGGAGCGGGTGAGCAGTTCTTC. Its translation is CASSLGGAGEQFF.

The chain is built from TRBV7-3 and TRBJ1-5; no firm D call. The V end was cut by 5 bases, the J end by 3 bases, with 11 bases between. The CDR3 sequence is 14 residues long. Germline CDR1 SGHTA, CDR2 FQGTGA. As DNA, the CDR3 is TGTGCCAGCAGCCCCGGAGCATACAATCAGCCCCAGCATTTT. Translating it yields CASSPGAYNQPQHF.

The CDR3 is CASSPLTSGRRYNEQFF. In DNA form, the CDR3 reads TGTGCCAGCTCACCACTCACTAGCGGGAGGAGATACAATGAGCAGTTCTTC. The V and J genes are TRBV18 and TRBJ2-1; 12 bases align to TRBD2. This CDR3 spans 17 amino acids. Unmatched junction bases numbered 5, after V lost 1 base and J lost 4 bases. Per the germline V gene, CDR1 is KGHSH and CDR2 is LQKENI.

The chain joins TRBV27 to TRBJ2-7, with 13 bases that match TRBD2. The CDR3 loop spans 14 amino acids. Germline V gene data show CDR1 as MNHEY and CDR2 as SMNVEV (reference sequence). The V segment lost 9 bases and the J segment 4 bases; nucleotides outside the gene matches: 6. CDR3: CASRTSGRLYEQYF. The CDR3 DNA reads as TGTGCCAGTAGGACTAGCGGGAGACTGTACGAGCAGTACTTC.

V and J are TRBV4-2 and TRBJ2-1; perhaps TRBD2 as D (5 bases). This CDR3 spans 15 amino acids. CDR1 and CDR2 (germline): LGHNA, YNFKEQ. V was shortened by 1 base and J by 10 bases, with 17 bases between the two germline ends. The CDR3 sequence: CASSQGRGGPYEQFF. DNA of the CDR3: TGTGCCAGCAGCCAAGGCCGCGGAGGACCATACGAGCAGTTCTTC.

This clone showed up just a few times. This chain connects TRBV10-3 to TRBJ2-2, with 7 bases aligning to TRBD1. In germline, CDR1 is ENHRY, CDR2 SYGVKD. J gave up 0 bases and V 8 bases, and 3 bases lay outside the gene matches. The length of the CDR3 is 14 residues. The chain's CDR3 is CAIGQGANTGELFF. Here the CDR3 DNA reads TGTGCCATCGGGCAGGGGGCGAACACCGGGGAGCTGTTTTTT.

The chain combines TRBV4-3 with TRBJ1-1; D may be TRBD1 (6 bases). CDR1 LGHNA and CDR2 YSLEER come from the germline V gene. V was shortened by 1 base and J by 5 bases, with 14 bases between the two germline ends. The CDR3 length is 15 residues. The CDR3 loop reads CASSQGPSGTTEAFF. The CDR3 DNA follows: TGCGCCAGCAGCCAAGGGCCTTCGGGGACAACTGAAGCTTTCTTT.

The CDR3 nucleotides read TGTGCCAGCAGACGGACAGGGGTAAACACCATATATTTT. Translated: CASRRTGVNTIYF. The chain couples TRBV27 to TRBJ1-3, with TRBD1 matching over 9 bases. V was pared by 6 bases and J by 6 bases, with 3 bases of the junction left unmatched. Germline V lookup: CDR1 MNHEY, CDR2 SMNVEV (reference sequence). The CDR3 runs to 13 residues.

The genes are TRBV11-3 and TRBJ2-3; 11 nucleotides agree with TRBD2. The CDR3 covers 14 residues. Germline CDR1 is SGHNT and CDR2 is YENEEA. The junction had 2 bases not matched to a gene; V was cut back by 3 bases and J by 6 bases. The CDR3 here is CASSFASGRDTQYF. The CDR3 coding sequence is TGTGCCAGCAGCTTTGCTAGCGGGAGGGATACGCAGTATTTT.

This chain uses TRBV5-1 with TRBJ2-4; the D gene is possibly TRBD1 (5 bases). The CDR3 covers 14 residues. Germline V lookup: CDR1 SGHRS, CDR2 YFSETQ. The ends were cut back, 4 bases at V and 9 bases at J, with 17 bases in the middle. This chain's CDR3 is CASSERTSSGIQYF. In DNA form, the CDR3 reads TGCGCCAGCAGCGAACGGACAAGCTCAGGCATTCAGTACTTC.

A single count supports this clone. The DNA for the CDR3 is TGTGCCAGCAGTTCCCTCGACAGGTTTAACGAGCAGTACTTC. It specifies CASSSLDRFNEQYF. The chain recombines TRBV27 with TRBJ2-7; possible D gene TRBD1, 6 bases. Germline V gene lookup returns CDR1 MNHEY and CDR2 SMNVEV (reference sequence). V was trimmed by 4 bases and J by 5 bases, leaving 15 bases between them. This CDR3 contains 14 residues.

This clone was found a few times. The CDR3 protein is CASSVGRGQSSTEAFF. CDR3 bases: TGTGCCAGCAGCGTAGGTCGGGGACAGTCGAGCACTGAAGCTTTCTTT. The chain is built from TRBV9 and TRBJ1-1; 7 nucleotides align to TRBD1. The CDR3 loop spans 16 amino acids. The germline CDR1 and CDR2 sequences are SGDLS and YYNGEE. Trimming cost V 0 bases and J 4 bases; bases outside gene matches: 9.

This clone has just one count. The chain carries TRBV4-1 and TRBJ2-1; TRBD2 matches at 11 bases. There are 16 residues in the CDR3. After removal of 2 bases from V and 7 bases from J, the junction contained 7 bases not matched to a gene. Germline V gene sequence: CDR1 MGHRA, CDR2 YSYEKL. In DNA form, the CDR3 reads TGCGCCAGCAGCCAAACCGGGACTAGCGGTTGGAATGAGCAGTTCTTC. Its translation is CASSQTGTSGWNEQFF.

This clone has a single count. V usage is TRBV10-2 and J usage is TRBJ1-5, with 7 bases that match TRBD1. The CDR3 length is 16 residues. Trimming took 5 bases from V and 2 from J; bases not matched to a gene: 9. From germline, CDR1 is WSHSY and CDR2 SAAADI. CDR3 bases: TGCGCCAGCAGTCCCCCGACAGGACAGGGCAATCAGCCCCAGCATTTT. It specifies CASSPPTGQGNQPQHF.

The chain combines TRBV5-1 with TRBJ1-1; 8 positions agree with TRBD1. The CDR3 contains 15 residues. Per germline, CDR1 SGHRS and CDR2 YFSETQ. Trimming at V came to 0 bases and at J to 4 bases, leaving 5 bases not matched to a gene. CDR3 sequence reads: CASSLARGQGTEAFF. The CDR3 coding sequence is TGCGCCAGCAGCTTGGCCAGGGGGCAGGGCACTGAAGCTTTCTTT. Combining the CDR3 with reference TRBV5-1 and TRBJ1-1 gives the whole variable domain KAGVTQTPRYLIKTRGQQVTLSCSPISGHRSVSWYQQTPGQGLQFLFEYFSETQRNKGNFPGRFSGRQFSNSRSEMNVSTLELGDSALYLCASSLARGQGTEAFFGQGTRLTVV.

The sample holds one count of this clone. This chain joins TRBV6-5 and TRBJ2-7; 10 bases map to TRBD2. CDR1 is MNHEY and CDR2 is SVGAGI in the germline V gene. The CDR3 consists of 15 residues. Trimming took 4 bases from V and 5 from J; bases not matched to a gene: 8. The CDR3 protein is CASSSVAGGEDEQYF. The CDR3 DNA reads as TGTGCCAGCAGTTCCGTAGCGGGAGGCGAGGACGAGCAGTACTTC.